This T cell receptor beta chain derives from a study of T cells in Graves' hyperthyroidism and ophthalmopathy. V was shortened by 3 bases and J by 0 bases, with 9 bases between the two germline ends. This CDR3 spans 16 amino acids. Germline CDR1 and CDR2: SGHVS and FQNEAQ. Amplified TCR beta CDR3 regions came from RNA transcripts. Primed by the HTBI set, a first-round RT-PCR was run on the TCR CDR3. Using its own MiXCR run on the multiplex PCR reads, TCRdb lists one record per CDR3 protein. The table lists approximately 720,000 distinct CDR3 sequences, roughly a sixth of them singletons. Overall study results and limits: Ophthalmopathy was separated from stable hyperthyroidism by a 13 V-J model.

The blood specimen was taken at initial hyperthyroidism diagnosis, before any ophthalmopathy symptoms. This clonotype showed up many times. The antigen is unknown. The sequence was collected from a woman aged 45 to 65 with Graves' hyperthyroidism that later progressed to Graves' ophthalmopathy. This chain uses TRBV7-8 with TRBJ1-6; D call uncertain. Sequencing was done on a sample of blood. This CDR3 reads CASSFIRRSYNSPLHF. For the CDR3, the DNA is TGTGCCAGCAGCTTCATCAGGCGCTCCTATAATTCACCCCTCCACTTT.